This T cell receptor beta chain was captured in a study of blood T cell repertoires in COVID-19. Study context: COVID-19 samples collected from the United States, Italy and Spain covered acute and convalescent phases.

This CDR3 has 14 residues. Trimming left V 2 bases short and J 1 base short, with 8 bases between. Germline assignment: CDR1 LGHDT and CDR2 YNNKEL (reference sequence). Sequenced by immunoSEQ multiplex PCR; TCRdb stores in-frame clones only, minus some. In the table there are about 210,000 clones, about four fifths of which are singletons. Source material: peripheral blood. The chain has TRBV3-1 (or the pseudogene TRBV3-2) and TRBJ1-1; no clear D. The receptor comes from a man aged 45 to 65 with active or convalescent COVID-19. CDR3 in DNA: TGTGCCAGCAGCCAACACACATCGAACACTGAAGCTTTCTTT. Amino acids: CASSQHTSNTEAFF.